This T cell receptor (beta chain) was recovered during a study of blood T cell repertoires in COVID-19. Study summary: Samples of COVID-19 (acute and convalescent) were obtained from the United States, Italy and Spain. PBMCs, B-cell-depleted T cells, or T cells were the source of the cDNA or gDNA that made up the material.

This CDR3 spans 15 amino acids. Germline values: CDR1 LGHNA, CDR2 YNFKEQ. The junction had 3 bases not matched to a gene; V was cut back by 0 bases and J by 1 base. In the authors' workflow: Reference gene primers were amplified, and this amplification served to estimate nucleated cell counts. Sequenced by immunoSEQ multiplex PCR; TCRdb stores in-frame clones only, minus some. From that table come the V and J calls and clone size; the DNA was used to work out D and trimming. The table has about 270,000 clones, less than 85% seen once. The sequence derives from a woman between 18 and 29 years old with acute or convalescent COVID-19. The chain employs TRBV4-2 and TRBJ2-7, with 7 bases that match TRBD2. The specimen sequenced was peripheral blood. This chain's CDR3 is CASSQEWGGSYEQYF. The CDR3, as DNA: TGTGCCAGCAGCCAAGAATGGGGAGGGTCCTACGAGCAGTACTTC.